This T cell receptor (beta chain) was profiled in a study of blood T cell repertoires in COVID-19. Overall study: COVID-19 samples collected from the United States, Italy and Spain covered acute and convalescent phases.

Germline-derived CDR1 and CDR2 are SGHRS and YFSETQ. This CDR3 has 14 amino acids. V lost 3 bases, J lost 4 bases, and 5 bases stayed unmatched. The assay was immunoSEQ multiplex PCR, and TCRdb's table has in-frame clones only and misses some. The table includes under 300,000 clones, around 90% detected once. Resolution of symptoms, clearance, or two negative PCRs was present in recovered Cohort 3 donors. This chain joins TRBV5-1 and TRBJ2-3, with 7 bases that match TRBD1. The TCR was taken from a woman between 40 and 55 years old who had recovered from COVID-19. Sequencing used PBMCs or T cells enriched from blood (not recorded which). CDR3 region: CASSSGQTADTQYF. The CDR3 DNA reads TGCGCCAGCAGCTCGGGACAGACTGCAGATACGCAGTATTTT.